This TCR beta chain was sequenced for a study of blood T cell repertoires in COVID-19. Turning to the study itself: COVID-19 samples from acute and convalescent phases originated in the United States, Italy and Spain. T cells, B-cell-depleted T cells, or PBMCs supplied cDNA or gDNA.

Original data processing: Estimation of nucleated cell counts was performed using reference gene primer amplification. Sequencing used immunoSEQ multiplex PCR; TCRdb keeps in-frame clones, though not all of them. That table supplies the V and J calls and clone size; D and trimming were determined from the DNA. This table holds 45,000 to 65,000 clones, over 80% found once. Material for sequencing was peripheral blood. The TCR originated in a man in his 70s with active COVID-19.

The CDR3 is CASSPYSAGELFF. Here the CDR3 DNA reads TGTGCCAGCTCACCGTACAGTGCCGGGGAGCTGTTTTTT. This sequence joins TRBV18 and TRBJ2-2; D gene unclear. V lost 3 bases and J lost 6, with 8 bases in between. The CDR3 sequence is 13 residues long. CDR1 is KGHSH and CDR2 is LQKENI in the germline V gene.